The present TCR beta chain was sequenced within a study of patients and donors after allogeneic stem cell transplantation. This clonotype was counted a few times. This CDR3 is 17 amino acids long. Germline V gene data show CDR1 as MGHDK and CDR2 as SYGVNS. V was shortened by 6 bases and J by 4 bases, with 24 bases between the two germline ends. From the RT-PCR reads, TCRdb called clonotypes with MiXCR, one entry per CDR3 protein. Here the sample spans about 72,000 distinct CDR3 sequences, less than 30% being singletons. This receptor was obtained from a human donor who was either an allogeneic HSCT recipient or a stem cell or donor lymphocyte infusion donor (not recorded which). It is not recorded whose cells these are; they may come from a transplant donor. The chain combines TRBV25-1 with TRBJ2-5, with a tentative D call TRBD1 (5 bases). The sample comprised blood, either unsorted or a sorted T cell fraction (not recorded which). CDR3 bases: TGTGCCAGCAGGGGGCCGTCCGACCCCTCTAAGGGAGAGACCCAGTACTTC. As protein: CASRGPSDPSKGETQYF.